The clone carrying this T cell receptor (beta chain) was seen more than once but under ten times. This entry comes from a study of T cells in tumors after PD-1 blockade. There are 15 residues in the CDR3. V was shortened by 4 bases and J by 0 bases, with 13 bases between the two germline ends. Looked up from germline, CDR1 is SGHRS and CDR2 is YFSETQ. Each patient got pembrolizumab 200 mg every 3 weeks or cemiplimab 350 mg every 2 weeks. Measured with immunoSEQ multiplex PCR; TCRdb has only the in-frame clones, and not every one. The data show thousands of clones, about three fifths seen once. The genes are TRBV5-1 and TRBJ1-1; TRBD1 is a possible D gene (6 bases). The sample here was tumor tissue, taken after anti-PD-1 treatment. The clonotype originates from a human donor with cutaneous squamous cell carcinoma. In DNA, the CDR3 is TGCGCCAGCAGCCCAGGGGCCGGACTGAACACTGAAGCTTTCTTT. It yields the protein CASSPGAGLNTEAFF.